Listed below are T cell receptor beta chains from one sample, sequenced in a study of T-cell memory formation after mild COVID-19. TCRdb reprocessed the 5' RACE reads via MiXCR and lists one record per CDR3 protein. The profile shows a few hundred thousand distinct CDR3 sequences, 20% to 25% of them singletons. Material for sequencing was PBMCs or a T cell subset sorted from them (not recorded which). The receptors were sampled from a man younger than 35 who had mild COVID-19 (a few samples of this study predate the infection). Cell type and time point are not known. The CDR3 runs from the conserved cysteine through the conserved F or W. The D gene is left open where the match is weak. Some rows mark clone size as missing; the rest say once, few, many or name a class of expanded clone.

v_call	d_call	j_call	clone_size	cdr3_length	cdr3_aa	cdr3_nt
TRBV5-1	-	TRBJ2-7	-	14	CASSLGRGSYEQYF	TGCGCCAGCAGCTTAGGGCGGGGATCCTACGAGCAGTACTTC
TRBV7-3	-	TRBJ2-2	-	15	CASSLSPGNTGELFF	TGTGCCAGCAGCTTAAGTCCGGGCAACACCGGGGAGCTGTTTTTT
TRBV7-2	-	TRBJ1-1	-	15	CASSLGTWEGPKAFF	TGTGCCAGCAGCTTAGGAACGTGGGAGGGGCCCAAAGCTTTCTTT
TRBV4-1	-	TRBJ1-6	-	16	CASSQEGTIYNSPLHF	TGCGCCAGCAGCCAAGAAGGGACTATTTATAATTCACCCCTCCACTTT
TRBV20-1	-	TRBJ1-4	many	14	CSARDVAQNEKLFF	TGCAGTGCTAGAGATGTGGCCCAGAATGAAAAACTGTTTTTT
TRBV4-2	-	TRBJ2-2	few	16	CASSDGSTENTGELFF	TGTGCCAGCAGCGACGGGAGCACCGAAAACACCGGGGAGCTGTTTTTT
TRBV12-3/TRBV12-4	-	TRBJ1-1	-	13	CASSFKLDTEAFF	TGTGCCAGCAGTTTCAAGTTAGACACTGAAGCTTTCTTT
TRBV5-6	-	TRBJ1-1	-	12	CASSFDRTEAFF	TGTGCCAGCAGCTTCGACCGCACTGAAGCTTTCTTT
TRBV12-3/TRBV12-4	-	TRBJ1-6	many	11	CASSQGSPLHF	TGTGCCAGCAGCCAGGGTTCACCCCTCCACTTT
TRBV19	-	TRBJ1-2	-	15	CASRIQGMGNYGYTF	TGTGCCAGTAGGATACAGGGTATGGGAAACTATGGCTACACATTC
TRBV20-1	-	TRBJ2-1	few	12	CSAPLTGGSTFF	TGCAGTGCCCCCCTTACGGGGGGCTCTACGTTCTTC
TRBV7-9	TRBD1	TRBJ1-1	-	19	CASSHSKTGRRYGVTEAFF	TGTGCCAGCAGCCATTCCAAGACAGGGAGGAGATATGGGGTCACTGAAGCTTTCTTT
TRBV12-3/TRBV12-4	-	TRBJ2-3	many	12	CASSTGQDTQYF	TGTGCCAGCAGCACAGGGCAAGATACGCAGTATTTT
TRBV2	-	TRBJ1-2	-	12	CATVKGLYGYTF	TGTGCCACCGTGAAAGGGCTATACGGCTACACCTTC
TRBV7-2	-	TRBJ1-1	-	14	CASSPINRGTEAFF	TGTGCCAGCAGCCCGATCAACAGAGGGACTGAAGCTTTCTTT
TRBV5-5	-	TRBJ2-2	-	13	CASSLGWGGELFF	TGTGCCAGCAGCTTGGGCTGGGGCGGGGAGCTGTTTTTT
TRBV12-3/TRBV12-4	TRBD2	TRBJ2-7	-	18	CASSLSERGPRGYYEQYF	TGTGCCAGCAGTTTGTCCGAGCGGGGGCCCCGCGGGTACTACGAGCAGTACTTC
TRBV7-9	-	TRBJ1-4	many	14	CASSLQGTWEKLFF	TGTGCCAGCAGCTTACAGGGCACTTGGGAAAAACTGTTTTTT
TRBV24-1	-	TRBJ1-2	-	15	CATSDSGQKNYGYTF	TGTGCCACCAGTGATTCTGGACAGAAAAACTATGGCTACACCTTC
TRBV7-9	-	TRBJ1-1	-	15	CASSLGDTRGGEAFF	TGTGCCAGCAGCTTGGGGGACACCCGAGGTGGTGAAGCTTTCTTT
TRBV10-3	-	TRBJ1-2	few	16	CAISEFQDSSNYGYTF	TGTGCCATCAGCGAGTTCCAGGACAGTTCTAACTATGGCTACACCTTC
TRBV12-3/TRBV12-4	-	TRBJ2-5	-	14	CASSPGWGDETQYF	TGTGCCAGCAGCCCCGGTTGGGGCGACGAGACCCAGTACTTC
TRBV11-2	-	TRBJ2-4	-	17	CASSRGSSYLAKNIQYF	TGTGCCAGCAGCCGCGGGTCTTCCTATCTAGCCAAAAACATTCAGTACTTC
TRBV13	-	TRBJ2-7	few	12	CASSHSSYEQYF	TGTGCCAGCAGCCATTCCTCCTACGAGCAGTACTTC
TRBV11-2	-	TRBJ2-7	-	13	CASSIHRGYEQYF	TGTGCCAGCAGCATCCACCGGGGGTACGAGCAGTACTTC
TRBV12-3/TRBV12-4	-	TRBJ2-3	-	13	CASSTRGLDTQYF	TGTGCCAGCAGTACCCGAGGTTTAGATACGCAGTATTTT
TRBV5-4	-	TRBJ2-4	few	13	CASSLRRKNIQYF	TGTGCCAGCAGCTTGCGACGGAAAAACATTCAGTACTTC